The T cell receptor beta chain described here comes from a study of shared clonotypes between healthy human individuals (dated by TCRdb to 2018 to 2021). For context, the study as a whole: The cohort included three men and two women between 18 and 49 years of age. For each donor, CD4 naive and CD4 memory were each run on three plates, CD8 naive on two plates, and CD8 memory on one plate. To estimate repertoire size and how much clonotypes are shared between individuals, the study performed deep sequencing of blood TCR repertoires from about 5 healthy adults. Libraries were prepared and TCR repertoires were sequenced by different laboratories using diverse techniques, in order to increase sequencing depth and limit assay-specific biases. Each donor's leukapheresis produced roughly between roughly 0.85 and 10 billion PBMCs. What the authors observed across the whole study: The genetic and exposure-history diversity represented was limited by the small number of donors. Sampling was limited to blood, and TCR repertoires in tissue likely differ from TCR repertoires in blood. Larger estimated clonotype richness was generally found for naive subsets than for memory subsets. Pairwise subsampling indicated that sequencing depth was expected to affect the degree of clonotype sharing among donors. Across a few donors, about 5.2% of naive CD4, over 3% of naive CD8, roughly 2.2% of memory CD4, and roughly 0.41% of memory CD8 clonotypes were shared. Even with the large sequencing depth, rarefaction of the sorted-subset datasets indicated that sequencing was incomplete. Clonotypes shared by all four sorted-subset donors showed higher generation probabilities than non-shared clonotypes.

TCR CDR3 regions were amplified from genomic DNA by multiplex PCR using the deep immunoSEQ assay. For each cell subset, the extracted genomic DNA was distributed evenly across all wells of several immunoSEQ 96-well plates, and each plate served as one replicate. For sorted subsets, approximately 190 ng genomic DNA, equal to 30,000 or so T cell genomes, was loaded into each replicate PCR. Purified libraries were measured with a Qubit 3.0 fluorometer, size-checked on a Bioanalyzer 2100, and measured again with the KAPA Library Quantification kit. Every immunoSEQ 96-well plate was sequenced on a separate single-read 150-cycle Illumina NextSeq 550 flow cell. Per the source publication's procedure: The immunoSEQ output contained only junctional sequences without quality scores, so filtering could not match that applied to full-length reads. To assign V/J genes and CDR3, sequences were annotated using PyIR, a Python wrapper for IgBLAST v1.9, with IMGT germline references. Any read was removed if the V/J assignment was weak (E-value above 1e-6), the CDR3 was missing, or the read contained stop codons, out-of-frame junctions, or ambiguous translated residues. A V3J clonotype was defined by an identical inferred V gene, J gene, and CDR3 amino acid sequence. Percentage overlap between repertoires was calculated by dividing the number of shared unique clonotypes by the size of the smaller repertoire. Richness of each repertoire was evaluated using RTK rarefaction, the Chao1 estimator, and Recon v2.1 estimates of unobserved clonotypes. Generation probabilities were computed with OLGA for all TCRbeta clonotypes obtained by the gDNA method from several donors. The table was pulled from immuneACCESS by TCRdb, which kept in-frame rearrangements only. Such tables lose some clones; where checked, under half of the loss comes from unresolved V genes, and the rest has no known cause. That table gives V, J and clone size, and the DNA gave D and trimming. For this sample there are 2 million to 2.5 million clones; 80% to 95% appear just once. Approximately 0.4% of the sample belongs to the ten largest clones.

Regarding this clone: Its antigen is still unknown. The sample holds no much larger clone one base away, and base qualities are not on file.

V and J are truncated by 0 bases and 2 bases respectively, leaving an intervening sequence of 7 bases. Sequences SGDLS (CDR1) and YYNGEE (CDR2) are obtained from the germline V gene. From the cysteine up to the phenylalanine, the CDR3 has a length of 14 residues. Only the CDR3 DNA stays, 42 bases, in frame from base 1. Healthy HIV-negative adults with no recently reported acute infections or vaccinations were included as donors. Only Caucasian adults living in Nashville, Tennessee, USA were represented among the donors. CD4+ T cells were enriched by magnetic negative selection; naive cells were then positively selected on CD45RA, and the negative fraction formed the memory subset. Blood was collected by leukapheresis, and PBMCs were isolated by Ficoll-Histopaque density gradient centrifugation and then cryopreserved in liquid nitrogen vapor phase. Purity and quantity of every magnetically sorted T cell population were checked by analytical flow cytometry. Each sorted fraction had its genomic DNA isolated and then quantified by UV absorbance on a Nanodrop 2000c.

The receptor was isolated from a man younger than 30 in good health. Some clones in this sample may be carry-over from other donors' samples. The specimen was naive CD4+ T cells from PBMCs. What this sample's cell subset or site label stands for: CD45RA+ positively selected. The rearranged segments are TRBV9 and TRBJ2-3, with the identity of the D gene unclear. The CDR3 region: CASSVDSHTDTQYF. The nucleotides read TGTGCCAGCAGCGTAGACAGCCACACAGATACGCAGTATTTT.